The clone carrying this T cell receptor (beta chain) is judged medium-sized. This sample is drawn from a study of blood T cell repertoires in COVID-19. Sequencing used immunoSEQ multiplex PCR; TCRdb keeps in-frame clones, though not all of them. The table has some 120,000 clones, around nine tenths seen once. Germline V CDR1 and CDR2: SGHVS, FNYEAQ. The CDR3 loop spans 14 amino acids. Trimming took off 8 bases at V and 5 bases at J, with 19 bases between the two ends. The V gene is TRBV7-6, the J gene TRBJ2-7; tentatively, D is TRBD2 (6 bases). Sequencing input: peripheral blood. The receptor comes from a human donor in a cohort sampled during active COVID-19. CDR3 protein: CASGGESGVDEQYF. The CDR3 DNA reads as TGTGCCAGCGGCGGGGAGTCTGGGGTGGACGAGCAGTACTTC.